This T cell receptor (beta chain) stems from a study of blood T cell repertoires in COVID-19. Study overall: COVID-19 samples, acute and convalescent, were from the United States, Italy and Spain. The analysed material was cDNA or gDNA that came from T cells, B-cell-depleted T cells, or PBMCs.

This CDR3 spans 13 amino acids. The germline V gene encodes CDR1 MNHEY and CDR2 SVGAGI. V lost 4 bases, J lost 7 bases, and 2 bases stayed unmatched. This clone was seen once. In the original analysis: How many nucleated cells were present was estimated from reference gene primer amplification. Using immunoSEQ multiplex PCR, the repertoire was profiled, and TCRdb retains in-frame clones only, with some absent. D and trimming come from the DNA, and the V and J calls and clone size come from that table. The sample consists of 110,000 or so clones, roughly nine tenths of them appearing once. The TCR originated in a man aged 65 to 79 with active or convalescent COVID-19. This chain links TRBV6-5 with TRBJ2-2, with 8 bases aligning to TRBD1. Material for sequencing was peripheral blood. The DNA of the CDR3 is TGTGCCAGCAGTTTGACAGGGGTCGGGGAGCTGTTTTTT. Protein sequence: CASSLTGVGELFF.